Listed here are 32 T cell receptor beta chains from one sample, sequenced in a study of blood T cell repertoires in COVID-19. TCRdb keeps only in-frame clones here, not all; method: immunoSEQ multiplex PCR. The sample has 150,000 to 200,000 clones; approximately 83% are singletons. The specimen was peripheral blood. These receptors were taken from a woman aged 80 or over with acute or convalescent COVID-19.

The chain carries TRBV29-1 and TRBJ2-7, with TRBD2 matching over 9 bases. V shed 6 bases and J 0 bases; nucleotides not matched to a gene: 6. CDR1 is SQVTM, CDR2 ANQGSEA, per germline. This CDR3 contains 14 residues. The CDR3 spells CSVSGLANSYEQYF. CDR3 DNA sequence: TGCAGCGTATCTGGACTAGCGAACTCCTACGAGCAGTACTTC.

This chain uses TRBV5-1 with TRBJ2-7, with 7 bases matching TRBD2. Per the germline V gene, CDR1 is SGHRS and CDR2 is YFSETQ. Unmatched junction bases numbered 7, after V lost 4 bases and J lost 0 bases. CDR3 length: 15 amino acids. CDR3 DNA: TGCGCCAGCAGCCTCGACGGGGGGTTCTCCTACGAGCAGTACTTC. The encoded protein is CASSLDGGFSYEQYF.

This chain connects TRBV28 to TRBJ1-1, with 10 nucleotides matching TRBD1. The J segment lost 6 bases and the V segment lost 6 bases, leaving 16 bases of the junction unmatched. This CDR3 region has 17 residues. CDR1 is MDHEN, CDR2 SYDVKM, per germline. The CDR3 region has the DNA TGTGCCAGCAGCCGGGGACAGGGGACACGAATACGACCTGAAGCTTTCTTT. It codes for CASSRGQGTRIRPEAFF.

This rearrangement joins TRBV7-2 to TRBJ1-1, with TRBD1 matching over 7 bases. V was pared by 0 bases and J by 3 bases, with 1 base of the junction left unmatched. The CDR3 runs to 14 residues. From germline, CDR1 is SGHTA and CDR2 FQGNSA. The CDR3 bases are TGTGCCAGCAGCTTAGCCAGGGGGGACACTGAAGCTTTCTTT. This codes for CASSLARGDTEAFF.

The rearrangement joins TRBV7-2 to TRBJ2-7, with D possibly being TRBD2 (6 bases). Germline loops: CDR1 SGHTA, CDR2 FQGNSA. The CDR3 totals 13 residues. V lost 1 base and J lost 6, with 10 bases in between. CDR3 coding DNA: TGTGCCAGCAGCTTAGTTCGGGGGAGCGAGCAGTACTTC. Its translation is CASSLVRGSEQYF.

The V gene is TRBV5-1, the J gene TRBJ2-1; 9 bases map to TRBD1. V lost 0 bases, J lost 9 bases, and 7 bases stayed unmatched. Germline CDR1 is SGHRS and CDR2 is YFSETQ. This CDR3 contains 15 residues. CDR3 in DNA: TGCGCCAGCAGCTTGGGTCCGGGACAGGGAACTGAGCAGTTCTTC. Protein: CASSLGPGQGTEQFF.

This chain connects TRBV5-1 to TRBJ1-1; weak D call: TRBD1 (5 bases). The CDR3 is 14 amino acids. Germline V gene data show CDR1 as SGHRS and CDR2 as YFSETQ. The V end was cut by 4 bases, the J end by 8 bases, with 18 bases between. The CDR3 protein is CASSTDSRLEEAFF. CDR3 bases: TGCGCCAGCAGCACCGACAGCCGTCTAGAGGAAGCTTTCTTT.

The chain recombines TRBV18 with TRBJ2-7; D might be TRBD2 (5 bases). Trimming took off 3 bases at V and 5 bases at J, with 11 bases between the two ends. Germline-derived CDR1 and CDR2 are KGHSH and LQKENI. There are 13 residues in the CDR3. CDR3 protein: CASSPDRRDEQYF. As DNA, the CDR3 is TGTGCCAGCTCACCCGATCGGCGGGACGAGCAGTACTTC.

This rearrangement joins TRBV3-1 (or the pseudogene TRBV3-2) to TRBJ2-3, with 7 bases aligning to TRBD2. This CDR3 spans 16 amino acids. Germline V gene sequence: CDR1 LGHDT, CDR2 YNNKEL (reference sequence). V lost 4 bases, J lost 5 bases, and 12 bases stayed unmatched. This chain's CDR3 is CASSPHGGEPGDTQYF. The CDR3 DNA reads as TGTGCCAGCAGCCCGCATGGGGGGGAGCCCGGAGATACGCAGTATTTT.

The rearrangement uses TRBV3-1 (or the pseudogene TRBV3-2) and TRBJ2-3, with 10 bases identical to TRBD2. Looked up from germline, CDR1 is LGHDT and CDR2 is YNNKEL (reference sequence). The CDR3 has 15 amino acids. J lost 7 bases, V lost 1 base, and 5 bases had no gene match. This CDR3 reads CASSQGAGGAYTQYF. DNA of the CDR3: TGTGCCAGCAGCCAAGGAGCGGGGGGGGCGTATACGCAGTATTTT.

This clone has just a few counts. This chain uses TRBV7-8 with TRBJ2-7, with a weak D call TRBD1 (5 bases). V lost 6 bases and J lost 0, with 9 bases in between. The CDR3 has 13 amino acids. Germline CDR1 reads SGHVS; CDR2 reads FQNEAQ. CDR3 protein: CASRGLSSYEQYF. DNA of the CDR3: TGTGCCAGCAGGGGGCTTAGCTCCTACGAGCAGTACTTC.

The chain uses TRBV7-2 and TRBJ2-1; D gene ambiguous. The CDR3 loop spans 12 amino acids. Trimming shortened V by 8 bases and J by 4 bases, and 9 bases separated the two germline ends. The germline V gene encodes CDR1 SGHTA and CDR2 FQGNSA. The CDR3 sequence is CASHLEYNEQFF. Written as DNA, the CDR3 is TGTGCCAGCCACCTAGAGTACAATGAGCAGTTCTTC.

The genes are TRBV5-1 and TRBJ2-2, with TRBD2 identical over 12 bases. The J segment lost 8 bases and the V segment lost 4 bases, leaving 12 bases of the junction unmatched. Germline CDR1 is SGHRS and CDR2 is YFSETQ. The CDR3 sequence is 17 residues long. The CDR3 DNA reads as TGCGCCAGCAGCCCTAACGTCCTAGCGGGAGGGTCGGGGGAGCTGTTTTTT. Translating it yields CASSPNVLAGGSGELFF.

V and J are TRBV7-2 and TRBJ2-6; TRBD2 aligns across 12 bases. The CDR3 extends over 18 amino acids. Germline lookup yields CDR1 SGHTA and CDR2 FQGNSA. The V and J ends lost 5 bases and 0 bases, in that order; junction bases with no gene match: 5. The DNA of the CDR3 is TGTGCCAGCAGCACAGGACTAGCGGGAAGCTCTGGGGCCAACGTCCTGACTTTC. Residues: CASSTGLAGSSGANVLTF.

The chain is built from TRBV5-5 and TRBJ2-3; 10 bases align to TRBD2. CDR1 is SGHKS, CDR2 YYEKEE, per germline (reference sequence). This CDR3 spans 14 amino acids. V shed 3 bases and J 5 bases; nucleotides not matched to a gene: 3. The CDR3 region has the DNA TGTGCCAGCAGCTCCCTAGCGGGAGAAGATACGCAGTATTTT. Protein product: CASSSLAGEDTQYF.

This clone was seen more than once but under ten times. V gene TRBV3-1 (or the pseudogene TRBV3-2) combines with J gene TRBJ1-6; possible D gene TRBD1, 6 bases. Between the trimmed V and J ends, which lost 4 bases and 13 bases, there was a span of 11 bases. CDR3 length: 12 residues. Looked up from germline, CDR1 is LGHDT and CDR2 is YNNKEL (reference sequence). CDR3 DNA sequence: TGTGCCAGCAGCCTACAGGGATTGCCCCTCCACTTT. As protein: CASSLQGLPLHF.

The rearrangement uses TRBV11-2 and TRBJ1-1, with 9 bases that match TRBD1. Looked up from germline, CDR1 is SGHAT and CDR2 is FQNNGV. V gave up 5 bases and J gave up 3 bases; unmatched junction bases: 4. The CDR3 extends over 14 amino acids. The DNA of the CDR3 is TGTGCCAGCAGCAATACAGGGGGCGACACTGAAGCTTTCTTT. As protein: CASSNTGGDTEAFF.

The sample holds a few counts of this clone. This chain links TRBV6-4 with TRBJ2-1; tentative D call: TRBD1 (5 bases). Germline CDR1 and CDR2: MRHNA and SNTAGT. CDR3 length: 14 residues. V dropped 0 bases and J dropped 5 bases, with 8 bases sitting between them. CDR3 loop: CASSDSWTNNEQFF. For the CDR3, the DNA is TGTGCCAGCAGTGACTCATGGACAAACAATGAGCAGTTCTTC.

This chain links TRBV18 with TRBJ1-4, with no clear D. Germline-derived CDR1 and CDR2 are KGHSH and LQKENI. CDR3 length equals 13 residues. V lost 8 bases and J 1 base, leaving 8 bases between the germline ends. CDR3 region: CASAVRTNEKLFF. The CDR3 DNA reads as TGTGCCAGCGCGGTGCGAACTAATGAAAAACTGTTTTTT.

The V call is TRBV5-4, the J call TRBJ2-1; 7 bases are shared with TRBD2. In germline, CDR1 is SGHNT, CDR2 YYREEE (reference sequence). Trimming cost V 0 bases and J 10 bases; bases outside gene matches: 10. The CDR3 contains 15 residues. The CDR3 region is CASSLEGLRGSEQFF. In nucleotides, the CDR3 is TGTGCCAGCAGCTTGGAGGGACTACGGGGCTCCGAGCAGTTCTTC. Combining the CDR3 with reference TRBV5-4 and TRBJ2-1 gives the whole variable domain ETGVTQSPTHLIKTRGQQVTLRCSSQSGHNTVSWYQQALGQGPQFIFQYYREEENGRGNFPPRFSGLQFPNYSSELNVNALELDDSALYLCASSLEGLRGSEQFFGPGTRLTVL.

The table lists this clone with a few counts. The chain is built from TRBV7-2 and TRBJ1-1; no clear D gene. Germline V gene data show CDR1 as SGHTA and CDR2 as FQGNSA. The V end lost 3 bases, the J end lost 2 bases, and 7 bases lay between the germline ends. CDR3 length: 13 residues. CDR3 amino acids: CASSFEENTEAFF. The CDR3 DNA follows: TGTGCCAGCAGCTTCGAGGAAAACACTGAAGCTTTCTTT. Filled out from reference TRBV7-2 and TRBJ1-1, the complete variable domain reads GAGVSQSPSNKVTEKGKDVELRCDPISGHTALYWYRQSLGQGLEFLIYFQGNSAPDKSGLPSDRFSAERTGGSVSTLTIQRTQQEDSAVYLCASSFEENTEAFFGQGTRLTVV.

V is TRBV9 and J is TRBJ2-3; 8 nucleotides line up with TRBD2. V gave up 4 bases and J gave up 6 bases; unmatched junction bases: 10. This CDR3 is built from 15 residues. Germline loops: CDR1 SGDLS, CDR2 YYNGEE. This CDR3 is CASSLTGGLWDTQYF. The CDR3 DNA is TGTGCCAGCAGCCTCACGGGGGGGTTATGGGATACGCAGTATTTT.

The chain couples TRBV9 to TRBJ1-5, with unresolved D. This CDR3 comprises 14 residues. V lost 1 base, J lost 5 bases, and 10 bases lay in between. Germline loops: CDR1 SGDLS, CDR2 YYNGEE. The chain's CDR3 is CASSVSNVDQPQHF. The DNA of the CDR3 is TGTGCCAGCAGCGTATCTAACGTTGATCAGCCCCAGCATTTT.

The V call is TRBV5-1, the J call TRBJ2-1; the match to TRBD2 covers 11 bases. The CDR3 totals 17 residues. From germline, CDR1 is SGHRS and CDR2 YFSETQ. Trimming cost V 0 bases and J 8 bases; bases outside gene matches: 10. DNA of the CDR3: TGCGCCAGCAGCTTGGCTTGGTCACTAGCGGGAGAACATGAGCAGTTCTTC. Amino acid sequence: CASSLAWSLAGEHEQFF.

The chain is built from TRBV10-3 and TRBJ1-6; D is unresolved. The CDR3 is 14 residues long. Germline CDR1 is ENHRY and CDR2 is SYGVKD. With 0 bases removed from V and 10 bases from J, the gap between germline ends came to 10 bases. The CDR3 here is CAISESGTGSPLHF. The CDR3 region has the DNA TGTGCCATCAGTGAGTCCGGCACGGGGTCACCCCTCCACTTT.

This chain joins TRBV12-3 or TRBV12-4 and TRBJ1-1; D is possibly TRBD1 (6 bases). Trimming removed 7 bases at V and 1 base at J, with 10 bases between. This CDR3 has 13 residues. DNA for the CDR3: TGTGCCAGCAAAGGACAGCCGAACACTGAAGCTTTCTTT. Protein: CASKGQPNTEAFF.

The chain is built from TRBV10-3 and TRBJ1-1; D might be TRBD1 (6 bases). The CDR3 covers 13 residues. The germline CDR1 and CDR2 sequences are ENHRY and SYGVKD. The V and J ends lost 6 bases and 1 base respectively, with 9 bases between them. In nucleotides, the CDR3 is TGTGCCATCAGCGGACAGCAGAACACTGAAGCTTTCTTT. Translation: CAISGQQNTEAFF.

DNA of the CDR3: TGTGCCAGCAGCTCAAGCGGGGCCCGGTACGAGCAGTACTTC. Encoded protein: CASSSSGARYEQYF. The chain links TRBV11-2 to TRBJ2-7; 7 positions agree with TRBD2. V lost 4 bases and J lost 4; bases outside the gene matches: 7. CDR3 length equals 14 residues. From germline, CDR1 is SGHAT and CDR2 FQNNGV. Full variable domain (rest looked up from reference TRBV11-2 and TRBJ2-7): EAGVAQSPRYKIIEKRQSVAFWCNPISGHATLYWYQQILGQGPKLLIQFQNNGVVDDSQLPKDRFSAERLKGVDSTLKIQPAKLEDSAVYLCASSSSGARYEQYFGPGTRLTVT.

The rearrangement joins TRBV5-1 to TRBJ2-5, with D unclear. This CDR3 comprises 13 residues. CDR1 is SGHRS and CDR2 is YFSETQ in the germline V gene. Trimming removed 4 bases from V and 5 bases from J, with 12 bases in between. This CDR3 is CASSLPEVETQYF. CDR3 sequence (DNA): TGCGCCAGCAGCCTCCCAGAGGTGGAGACCCAGTACTTC. The variable domain in full, with the rest retrieved from reference TRBV5-1 and TRBJ2-5, is KAGVTQTPRYLIKTRGQQVTLSCSPISGHRSVSWYQQTPGQGLQFLFEYFSETQRNKGNFPGRFSGRQFSNSRSEMNVSTLELGDSALYLCASSLPEVETQYFGPGTRLLVL.

Only a few counts were recorded for this clone. V and J are TRBV28 and TRBJ1-1; D remains ambiguous. The CDR3 contains 13 residues. CDR1 and CDR2 (germline): MDHEN, SYDVKM. The V and J ends lost 6 bases and 6 bases respectively, with 14 bases between them. The CDR3 region is CASRTAGWAEAFF. CDR3 sequence (DNA): TGTGCCAGCAGGACCGCGGGATGGGCTGAAGCTTTCTTT.

The CDR3 DNA is TGTGCCAGCAGTGAAGACAGGGAGGGGACCCAGTACTTC. Its protein is CASSEDREGTQYF. The chain joins TRBV6-1 to TRBJ2-5, with D tentatively TRBD2 (7 bases). The CDR3 length is 13 residues. Looked up from germline, CDR1 is MNHNS and CDR2 is SASEGT. The V end lost 1 base, the J end lost 7 bases, and 10 bases lay between the germline ends.

The chain recombines TRBV2 with TRBJ1-2; TRBD1 matches at 8 bases. Germline trimming cut 10 bases from V and 7 bases from J; bases unmatched to any gene: 11. The CDR3 has 13 amino acids. The germline V gene encodes CDR1 SNHLY and CDR2 FYNNEI. The CDR3 region has the DNA TGTGCCACCAGGACAGGGATTTCCTCTGGCTACACCTTC. Its protein is CATRTGISSGYTF.